This T cell receptor beta chain was recorded in a study of blood T cell repertoires in COVID-19. About the study: Sites across the United States, Italy and Spain contributed samples from acute and convalescent COVID-19. PBMCs, B-cell-depleted T cells, or T cells were the source of the cDNA or gDNA that made up the material.

Authors' processing steps: Amplified reference gene primers provided the basis for estimating nucleated cell counts. The repertoire was sequenced with immunoSEQ multiplex PCR; TCRdb's copy has only in-frame clones and lacks some. Clone size and the V and J calls come from that table; the DNA yielded D and trimming. The sample shows approximately 220,000 clones, about nine tenths of them seen only once. Sequencing was done on a sample of peripheral blood. The clonotype was recovered from a middle-aged man with acute or convalescent COVID-19.

The CDR3 here is CASSQGGTGSIYGYTF. CDR3 bases: TGCGCCAGCAGCCAAGGCGGGACAGGGAGTATCTATGGCTACACCTTC. The gene calls are TRBV4-1 and TRBJ1-2; TRBD1 aligns across 9 bases. The CDR3 totals 16 residues. Per the germline V gene, CDR1 is MGHRA and CDR2 is YSYEKL. Unmatched junction bases numbered 7, after V lost 1 base and J lost 4 bases.